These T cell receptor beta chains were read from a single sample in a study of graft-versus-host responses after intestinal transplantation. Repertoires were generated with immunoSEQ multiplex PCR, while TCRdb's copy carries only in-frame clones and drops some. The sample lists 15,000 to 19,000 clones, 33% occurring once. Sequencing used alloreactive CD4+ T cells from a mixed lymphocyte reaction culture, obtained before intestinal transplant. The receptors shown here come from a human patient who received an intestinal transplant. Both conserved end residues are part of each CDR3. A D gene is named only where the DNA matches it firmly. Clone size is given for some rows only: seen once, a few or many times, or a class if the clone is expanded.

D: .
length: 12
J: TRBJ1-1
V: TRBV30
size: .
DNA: TGTGCCGCAAGGGGGGGGAACACTGAAGCTTTCTTT
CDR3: CAARGGNTEAFF

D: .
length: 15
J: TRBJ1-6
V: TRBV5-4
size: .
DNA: TGTGCCAGCAGCACCCGGACAGCGTATAATTCACCCCTCCACTTT
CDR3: CASSTRTAYNSPLHF

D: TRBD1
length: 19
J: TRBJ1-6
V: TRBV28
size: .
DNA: TGTGCCAGCAGTTTACCCGGACAGGGGAGGCAATCCTATAATTCACCCCTCCACTTT
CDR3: CASSLPGQGRQSYNSPLHF

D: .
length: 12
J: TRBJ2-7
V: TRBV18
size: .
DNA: TGTGCCAGCTCACAGACAGCCTACGAGCAGTACTTC
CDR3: CASSQTAYEQYF

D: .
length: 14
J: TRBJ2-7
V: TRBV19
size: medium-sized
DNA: TGTGCCAGTAGTTCGTGGGGTAGCTCCTACGAGCAGTACTTC
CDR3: CASSSWGSSYEQYF

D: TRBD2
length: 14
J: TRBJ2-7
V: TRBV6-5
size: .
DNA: TGTGCCAGCAGTTACAGCGGGGGAAACTACGAGCAGTACTTC
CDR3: CASSYSGGNYEQYF

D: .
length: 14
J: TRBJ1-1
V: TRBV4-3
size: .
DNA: TGCGCCAGCAGCCTTACCAGGGTGAGGACTGAAGCTTTCTTT
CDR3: CASSLTRVRTEAFF

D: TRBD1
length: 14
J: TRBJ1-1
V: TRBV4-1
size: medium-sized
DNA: TGCGCCAGCAAGGACAGGTTAAAGAACACTGAAGCTTTCTTT
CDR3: CASKDRLKNTEAFF

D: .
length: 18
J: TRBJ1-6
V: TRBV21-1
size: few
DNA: TGTGCCAGCAGCAAATACCTGGACAGGGGGGAGGCTAATTCACCCCTCCACTTT
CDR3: CASSKYLDRGEANSPLHF

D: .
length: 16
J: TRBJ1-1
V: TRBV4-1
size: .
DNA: TGTGCCAGCAGCCGGGAAGGAGGCCGGGTGGACGATGAAGCTTTCTTT
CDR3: CASSREGGRVDDEAFF

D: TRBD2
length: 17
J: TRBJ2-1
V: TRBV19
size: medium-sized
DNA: TGTGCCACCTCGGGTCTAGCGGGGTTCAAGTCCTACAATGAGCAGTTCTTC
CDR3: CATSGLAGFKSYNEQFF

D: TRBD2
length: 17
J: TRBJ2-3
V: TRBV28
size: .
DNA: TGTGCCAGCAGTCTCGCAGCGACTAGCGGGACCCCAGATACGCAGTATTTT
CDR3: CASSLAATSGTPDTQYF

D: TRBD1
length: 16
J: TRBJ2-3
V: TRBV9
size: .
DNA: TGTGCCAGCAGTTCCAGGGGGACACGAAGCACAGATACGCAGTATTTT
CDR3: CASSSRGTRSTDTQYF

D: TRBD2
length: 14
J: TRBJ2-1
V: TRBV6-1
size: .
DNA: TGTGCCAGCAGTTTGGCGGGAGGTTACAATGAGCAGTTCTTC
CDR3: CASSLAGGYNEQFF

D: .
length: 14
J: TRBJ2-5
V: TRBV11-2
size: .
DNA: TGTGCCAGCACCAAAGGTGGTACTGAAGAGACCCAGTACTTC
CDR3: CASTKGGTEETQYF

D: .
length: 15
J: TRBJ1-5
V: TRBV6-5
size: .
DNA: TGTGCCAGCACCCTCGGGGGGGTGCGCAATCAGCCCCAGCATTTT
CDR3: CASTLGGVRNQPQHF

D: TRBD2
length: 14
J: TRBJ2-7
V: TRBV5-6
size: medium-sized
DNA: TGTGCCAGCAGCCCAGCGGGGGGCGCCTACGAGCAGTACTTC
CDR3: CASSPAGGAYEQYF

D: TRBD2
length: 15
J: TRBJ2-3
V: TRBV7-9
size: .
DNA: TGTGCCACCCGAGCGGCGGGCAGCGGGGCAGATACGCAGTATTTT
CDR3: CATRAAGSGADTQYF

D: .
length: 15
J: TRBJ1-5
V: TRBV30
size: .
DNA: TGTGCCTGGAGCGGCATGGGGGGGCTATTCGCGCCCCAGCATTTT
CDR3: CAWSGMGGLFAPQHF

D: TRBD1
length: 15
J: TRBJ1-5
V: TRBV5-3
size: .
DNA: TGTGCCAGCAGCCGGGACAGGGGGCTTAGTCAGCCCCAGCATTTT
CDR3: CASSRDRGLSQPQHF

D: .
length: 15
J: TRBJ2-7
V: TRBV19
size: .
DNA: TGTGCCAGTAGTATAGGACCCAGGGGTAGCTACGAGCAGTACTTC
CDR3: CASSIGPRGSYEQYF

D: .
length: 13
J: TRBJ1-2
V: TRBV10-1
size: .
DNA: TGCGCCAGCAGTGAGTCGAGATGGTATGGCTACACCTTC
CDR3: CASSESRWYGYTF

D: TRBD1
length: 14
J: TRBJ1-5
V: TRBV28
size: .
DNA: TGTGCCAGCGAGGCAGGGGGGAGGAATCAGCCCCAGCATTTT
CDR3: CASEAGGRNQPQHF

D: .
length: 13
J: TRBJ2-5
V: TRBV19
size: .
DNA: TGTGCCAGTAGTATTAGAGGGCCACAGACCCAGTACTTC
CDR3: CASSIRGPQTQYF

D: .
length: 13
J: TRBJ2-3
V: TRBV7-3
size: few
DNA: TGTGCCAGCAGCCTCCTGAATCCAGATACGCAGTATTTT
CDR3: CASSLLNPDTQYF

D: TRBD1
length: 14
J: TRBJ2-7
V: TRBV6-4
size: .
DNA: TGTGCCAGCAGTGAACCGGGACAGGGCTACGAGCAGTACTTC
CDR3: CASSEPGQGYEQYF

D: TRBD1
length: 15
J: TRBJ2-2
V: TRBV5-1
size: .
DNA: TGCGCCAGCAGCTCCGGGACAGGTGGGACCGGGGAGCTGTTTTTT
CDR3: CASSSGTGGTGELFF

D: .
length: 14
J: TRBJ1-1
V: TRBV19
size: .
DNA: TGTGCCTCGGGGGTCCAGGGGCTAAGGACTGAAGCTTTCTTT
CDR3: CASGVQGLRTEAFF

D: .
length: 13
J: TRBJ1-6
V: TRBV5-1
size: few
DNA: TGTGCCAGCAGCCTCTCAGGGGATTCACCCCTCCACTTT
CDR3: CASSLSGDSPLHF

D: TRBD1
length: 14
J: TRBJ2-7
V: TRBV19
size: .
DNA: TGTGCCAGTAGTATGCGACAGGGGGCCTACGAGCAGTACTTC
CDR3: CASSMRQGAYEQYF

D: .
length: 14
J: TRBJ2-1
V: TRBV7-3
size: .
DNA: TGTGCCAGCAGCTTAGGGGGCACCTACAATGAGCAGTTCTTC
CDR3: CASSLGGTYNEQFF

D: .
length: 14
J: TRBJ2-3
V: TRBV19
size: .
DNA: TGTGCCAGTAGTCCCCGTCGGGGCAATCAGCCCCAGTATTTT
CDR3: CASSPRRGNQPQYF

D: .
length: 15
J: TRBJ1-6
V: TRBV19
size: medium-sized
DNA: TGTGCCAGTCGACCGCAGAGCTCCTATAATTCACCCCTCCACTTT
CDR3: CASRPQSSYNSPLHF

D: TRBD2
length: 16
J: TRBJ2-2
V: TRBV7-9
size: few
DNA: TGTGCCAGCAGCACTGGACTAGAAGGTTGGGCCGGGGAGCTGTTTTTT
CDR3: CASSTGLEGWAGELFF

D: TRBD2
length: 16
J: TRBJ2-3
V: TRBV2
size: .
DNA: TGTGCCAGGAAAGGACTAGCGGGGTCGGGCACAGATACGCAGTATTTT
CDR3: CARKGLAGSGTDTQYF

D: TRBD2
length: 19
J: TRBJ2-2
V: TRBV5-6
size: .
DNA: TGTGCCAGCAGCCCGGGACTAGCGGGAGTGTCAAGGAACACCGGGGAGCTGTTTTTT
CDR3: CASSPGLAGVSRNTGELFF

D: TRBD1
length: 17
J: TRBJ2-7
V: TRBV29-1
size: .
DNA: TGCAGCGTACCGAAACCCCCCGACAGGGGGGTACCCTACGAGCAGTACTTC
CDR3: CSVPKPPDRGVPYEQYF

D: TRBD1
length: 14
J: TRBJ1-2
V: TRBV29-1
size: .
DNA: TGCAGCGTCACAGCCCGACAGGGTTTTTATGGCTACACCTTC
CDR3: CSVTARQGFYGYTF

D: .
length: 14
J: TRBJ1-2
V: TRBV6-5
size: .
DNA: TGTGCCAGCAGTCCGACAGACAGTTATGATGGCTACACCTTC
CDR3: CASSPTDSYDGYTF

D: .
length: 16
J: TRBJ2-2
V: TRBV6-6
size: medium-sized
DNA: TGTGCCAGCAGTTACTCGCCATTTGGGCGGACCGGGGAGCTGTTTTTT
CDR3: CASSYSPFGRTGELFF

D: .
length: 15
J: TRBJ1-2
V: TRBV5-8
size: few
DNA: TGTGCCAGCAGGTCTCCCGGGGGAGGTAACTATGGCTACACCTTC
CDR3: CASRSPGGGNYGYTF

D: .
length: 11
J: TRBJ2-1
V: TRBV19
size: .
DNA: TGTGCCAGTAGCCCCCGGAGAGAGCAGTTCTTC
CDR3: CASSPRREQFF

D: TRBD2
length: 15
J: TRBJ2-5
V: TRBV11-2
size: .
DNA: TGTGCCAGCAGCTTAGCGGGAGGGCCTTTTGAGACCCAGTACTTC
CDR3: CASSLAGGPFETQYF

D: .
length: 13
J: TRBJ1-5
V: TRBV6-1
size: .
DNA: TGTGCCAGCGTATACAGGGTCGGTCAGCCCCAGCATTTT
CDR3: CASVYRVGQPQHF

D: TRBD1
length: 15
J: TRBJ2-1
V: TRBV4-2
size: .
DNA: TGTGCCAGCAGCCAGATCCGGGACAGCTACAATGAGCAGTTCTTC
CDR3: CASSQIRDSYNEQFF